A single sample is the source of the 5 T cell receptor beta chains below, sequenced in a study of T cells after yellow fever vaccination. TCRdb ran MiXCR on the 5' RACE reads and lists one entry per CDR3 protein. Here the sample spans a few hundred thousand distinct CDR3 sequences, 4.1% being singletons. The specimen comprised PBMCs, sampled 5 days after the yellow fever booster vaccination. Source of these receptors: a man aged 18 to 30 who received the YFV17D yellow fever vaccine.

In its sample, this clonotype was seen a few times. The rearrangement links TRBV5-6 to TRBJ2-7; 7 bases match TRBD1. The germline V gene has CDR1 SGHDT and CDR2 YYEEEE. With V trimmed by 0 bases and J by 0 bases, 0 bases remained unmatched. This CDR3 is built from 14 residues. The CDR3 spells CASSLGDSSYEQYV. CDR3 DNA sequence: TGTGCCAGCAGCTTGGGGGACAGCTCCTACGAGCAGTACGTC.

This clonotype came up many times. The chain uses TRBV5-1 and TRBJ2-1; 13 bases match TRBD2. Germline trimming cut 2 bases from V and 16 bases from J; bases unmatched to any gene: 12. Germline-derived CDR1 and CDR2 are SGHRS and YFSETQ. The CDR3 covers 15 residues. CDR3 residues: CASSFSTSGGTDRFF. The DNA for the CDR3 is TGCGCCAGCAGCTTCTCGACTAGCGGGGGGACCGACAGATTCTTC.

The rearrangement joins TRBV2 to TRBJ2-7; 7 bases line up with TRBD1. The J segment lost 1 base and the V segment lost 8 bases, leaving 5 bases of the junction unmatched. The germline V gene has CDR1 SNHLY and CDR2 FYNNEI. CDR3 length: 13 amino acids. The CDR3 DNA sequence: TGTGCCAGCGGGTCAGGGGGATCCTACGAGCAGTACGTC. As protein: CASGSGGSYEQYV.

In its sample, this clonotype was seen a few times. The gene calls are TRBV9 and TRBJ1-2, with 10 positions matching TRBD1. The CDR3 loop spans 13 amino acids. Germline CDR1 reads SGDLS; CDR2 reads YYNGEE. J was trimmed by 8 bases and V by 3 bases; bases with no gene match: 4. For the CDR3, the DNA is TGTGCCAGCAGCGCCTGGGACAGGGGAGGCTACACCTTC. It specifies CASSAWDRGGYTF.

Ten or more counts support this clonotype. The gene calls are TRBV12-3 or TRBV12-4 and TRBJ2-2; no definite D call. V lost 3 bases and J lost 4, with 9 bases in between. CDR3 size: 14 residues. The CDR3 nucleotides read TGTGCCAGCAGTTTCTCGGTCTCCACCGGGGAGCTGTTTTTT. Amino acid sequence: CASSFSVSTGELFF.